These 26 T cell receptor beta chains share one sample of origin, sequenced in a study of cytomegalovirus exposure and HLA in healthy donors. 13 Jbeta primers and 60 Vbeta primers were used for the PCR. Profiling relied on immunoSEQ multiplex PCR, and the TCRdb table lists in-frame clones only, not all of them. This repertoire comprises more than 90,000 clones; its ten largest clones make up 6.8%. Source material: PBMCs. These receptors all stem from a man in his forties in good health and CMV-seropositive.

The CDR3 bases are TGTGCCACCAGCAGAGATGCGACTAGCGGGATGTTGTACAATGAGCAGTTCTTC. This codes for CATSRDATSGMLYNEQFF. V gene TRBV15 combines with J gene TRBJ2-1; TRBD2 matches at 11 bases. V shed 0 bases and J 4 bases; nucleotides not matched to a gene: 8. Germline values: CDR1 LNHNV, CDR2 YYDKDF (reference sequence). The CDR3 has 18 residues.

The J gene is TRBJ2-7, the V gene TRBV7-2, with 7 bases that match TRBD1. Germline V gene lookup returns CDR1 SGHTA and CDR2 FQGNSA. Germline trimming cut 5 bases from V and 2 bases from J; bases unmatched to any gene: 3. CDR3 length equals 13 residues. CDR3 in DNA: TGTGCCAGCAGCGTCCAGGGGGCCTACGAGCAGTACTTC. It codes for CASSVQGAYEQYF.

The chain joins TRBV28 to TRBJ1-1; possibly TRBD1 for D (6 bases). The V and J ends lost 3 bases and 7 bases respectively, with 15 bases between them. Germline V gene lookup returns CDR1 MDHEN and CDR2 SYDVKM. The CDR3 loop spans 14 amino acids. The CDR3: CASSLPPGVGEAFF. The CDR3 DNA reads as TGTGCCAGCAGTTTGCCCCCAGGGGTTGGTGAAGCTTTCTTT.

The chain's CDR3 is CASSLISGPREQYF. CDR3 coding DNA: TGTGCCAGCAGCTTGATTAGCGGTCCCCGCGAGCAGTACTTC. The rearrangement uses TRBV5-6 and TRBJ2-7; tentatively, D is TRBD2 (6 bases). Between the trimmed V and J ends, which lost 1 base and 6 bases, there was a span of 14 bases. Germline values: CDR1 SGHDT, CDR2 YYEEEE. This CDR3 spans 14 amino acids.

The gene calls are TRBV27 and TRBJ2-3, with D perhaps TRBD2 (7 bases). The germline CDR1 and CDR2 sequences are MNHEY and SMNVEV (reference sequence). Between the trimmed V and J ends, which lost 3 bases and 3 bases, there was a span of 16 bases. The CDR3 covers 16 residues. In DNA, the CDR3 is TGTGCCAGCAGTTTCGGTGGACTAGGGGGGACAGATACGCAGTATTTT. It specifies CASSFGGLGGTDTQYF.

This rearrangement joins TRBV15 to TRBJ2-5; 13 positions agree with TRBD2. The J call may be mistaken, given a closer DNA end match to TRBJ2-7. The CDR3 contains 15 residues. Germline CDR1 reads LNHNV; CDR2 reads YYDKDF (reference sequence). CDR3 sequence: CATSRGTSGMYEQYF. In DNA, the CDR3 is TGTGCCACCAGCAGGGGGACTAGCGGGATGTACGAGCAGTACTTC.

The CDR3 spells CASSNGGRGTNEQFF. The CDR3 coding sequence is TGTGCCAGCAGCAACGGAGGCAGGGGTACCAATGAGCAGTTCTTC. The chain is built from TRBV7-3 and TRBJ2-1; a weak D match, TRBD1 (6 bases). Germline values: CDR1 SGHTA, CDR2 FQGTGA. The CDR3 is 15 residues long. The V end lost 5 bases, the J end lost 6 bases, and 17 bases lay between the germline ends.

The chain joins TRBV19 to TRBJ2-7, with D possibly matching TRBD1 (5 bases). The CDR3 runs 12 residues. In germline, CDR1 is LNHDA, CDR2 SQIVND (reference sequence). V lost 5 bases, J lost 7 bases, and 12 bases lay in between. CDR3 protein: CASSDPRGEQYF. CDR3 nucleotides: TGTGCCAGTAGTGATCCAAGGGGAGAGCAGTACTTC.

The chain combines TRBV4-2 with TRBJ2-4, with 7 bases matching TRBD2. CDR1 is LGHNA, CDR2 YNFKEQ, per germline. This CDR3 has 18 residues. V dropped 1 base and J dropped 0; count of bases not matched to a gene: 9. In DNA form, the CDR3 reads TGTGCCAGCAGCCAAGGACCTGAGCGGGATGTAGCCAAAAACATTCAGTACTTC. It is translated as CASSQGPERDVAKNIQYF.

V gene TRBV2 combines with J gene TRBJ2-7; TRBD2 aligns across 8 bases. J lost 0 bases, V lost 5 bases, and 3 bases had no gene match. Germline V gene data show CDR1 as SNHLY and CDR2 as FYNNEI. The CDR3 runs to 14 residues. The CDR3 DNA follows: TGTGCCAGCAGTTCGGGACTAGGCTCCTACGAGCAGTACTTC. It codes for CASSSGLGSYEQYF. The full variable domain, its missing parts supplied by reference TRBV2 and TRBJ2-7, is EPEVTQTPSHQVTQMGQEVILRCVPISNHLYFYWYRQILGQKVEFLVSFYNNEISEKSEIFDDQFSVERPDGSNFTLKIRSTKLEDSAMYFCASSSGLGSYEQYFGPGTRLTVT.

In nucleotides, the CDR3 is TGTGCCAGCAGCTTAGTTGTTGGAGTTAGCACAGATACGCAGTATTTT. As protein: CASSLVVGVSTDTQYF. The chain uses TRBV7-9 and TRBJ2-3; D remains ambiguous. This CDR3 is 16 amino acids long. The V and J ends lost 1 base and 0 bases respectively, with 11 bases between them. Germline CDR1 SEHNR, CDR2 FQNEAQ (reference sequence).

This chain joins TRBV27 and TRBJ2-5; 10 positions match TRBD1. The J call may be in error: the DNA end matches TRBJ2-7 better. The CDR3 runs to 15 residues. Per germline, CDR1 MNHEY and CDR2 SMNVEV (reference sequence). For the CDR3, the DNA is TGTGCCAGCAATGCCCGGACAGGGGGAAGCTACGAGCAGTACTTC. It yields the protein CASNARTGGSYEQYF.

The chain uses TRBV28 and TRBJ2-1, with D maybe TRBD2 (6 bases). The length of the CDR3 is 22 residues. Germline V gene lookup returns CDR1 MDHEN and CDR2 SYDVKM. Trimming left V 6 bases short and J 5 bases short, with 38 bases between. The CDR3 sequence: CASRGGRMAPHGRGALHNEQFF. In DNA, the CDR3 is TGTGCCAGCAGGGGCGGGCGTATGGCACCCCACGGGAGAGGGGCCTTACACAATGAGCAGTTCTTC.

This chain links TRBV6-1 with TRBJ2-7, with 10 bases fitting TRBD2. Germline V lookup: CDR1 MNHNS, CDR2 SASEGT. The trim removed 2 bases at V and 3 bases at J, leaving 7 bases unmatched. The CDR3 sequence is 16 residues long. CDR3 nucleotide sequence: TGTGCCAGCAGTGAACGGAGCGGGAGGGCTATCTACGAGCAGTACTTC. Translated, it gives CASSERSGRAIYEQYF.

The chain recombines TRBV5-1 with TRBJ2-4, with D unclear. The CDR3 has 14 residues. The germline gives CDR1 SGHRS, CDR2 YFSETQ. V was pared by 0 bases and J by 5 bases, with 9 bases between. The CDR3 DNA reads TGCGCCAGCAGCTTGGTAAGCGCCGAAAACATTCAGTACTTC. The encoded protein is CASSLVSAENIQYF.

The V call is TRBV5-6, the J call TRBJ1-3; D is perhaps TRBD1 (6 bases). This CDR3 has 14 residues. Deletions cut 0 bases from V and 4 bases from J, with 8 bases between. Per germline, CDR1 SGHDT and CDR2 YYEEEE. This CDR3 is CASSLGGLGNTIYF. The CDR3 nucleotides read TGTGCCAGCAGCTTGGGGGGGCTCGGAAACACCATATATTTT.

The V gene is TRBV27, the J gene TRBJ2-2, with 7 bases aligning to TRBD1. CDR3 length equals 13 residues. Trimming took 8 bases from V and 8 from J; bases not matched to a gene: 8. Germline V lookup: CDR1 MNHEY, CDR2 SMNVEV (reference sequence). The CDR3 DNA is TGTGCCAGCCGGGACAGCCTAGATGGGGAGCTGTTTTTT. It specifies CASRDSLDGELFF.

This chain uses TRBV27 with TRBJ2-4, with 9 bases fitting TRBD2. Germline V CDR1 and CDR2: MNHEY, SMNVEV (reference sequence). V trimming: 5 bases; J trimming: 6 bases; junction bases outside the gene matches: 11. The CDR3 is 16 amino acids. CDR3 in DNA: TGTGCCAGCAGTCCCTTTGGCGGGAGGGATCTAAACATTCAGTACTTC. Its translation: CASSPFGGRDLNIQYF.

To note about this clone: This CDR3 is missing its conserved last phenylalanine or tryptophan, likely due to a read error. The DNA is omitted, as the CDR3 cannot be located on it reliably, and the CDR3 follows TCRdb's listing. The chain couples TRBV7-9 to TRBJ1-2; whether TRBD1, the table's D call, matches the DNA was not checked. Germline CDR1 is SEHNR and CDR2 is FQNEAQ (reference sequence). The CDR3 is made up of 11 amino acids, end residues included. The CDR3 loop reads CASSRTGYLEC.

The chain recombines TRBV2 with TRBJ1-4; D call uncertain. The germline V gene encodes CDR1 SNHLY and CDR2 FYNNEI. Between the trimmed V and J ends, which lost 3 bases and 4 bases, there was a span of 9 bases. The CDR3 is 14 residues long. Here the CDR3 reads CASSEYILNEKLFF. The CDR3 nucleotides are TGTGCCAGCAGTGAGTACATCCTTAATGAAAAACTGTTTTTT.

The chain uses TRBV11-1 and TRBJ1-1; 11 bases align to TRBD1. This CDR3 region has 14 residues. The trim removed 7 bases at V and 4 bases at J, leaving 5 bases unmatched. CDR1 and CDR2 from the germline V gene are SGHAT and FQDESV (reference sequence). CDR3: CASNTGTGGTEAFF. The CDR3 DNA is TGTGCCAGCAACACCGGGACAGGGGGCACTGAAGCTTTCTTT.

The chain has TRBV6-5 and TRBJ2-6; 8 bases match TRBD1. The V and J ends lost 2 bases and 5 bases, in that order; junction bases with no gene match: 5. The CDR3 contains 16 residues. In germline, CDR1 is MNHEY, CDR2 SVGAGI. The CDR3 region is CASSYGTGLWANVLTF. The CDR3 nucleotides are TGTGCCAGCAGTTACGGGACAGGCCTCTGGGCCAACGTCCTGACTTTC.

V usage is TRBV5-1 and J usage is TRBJ2-7; 7 bases align to TRBD1. This CDR3 region has 14 residues. The germline V gene has CDR1 SGHRS and CDR2 YFSETQ. V lost 5 bases to trimming and J lost 1 base; unmatched junction nucleotides: 6. The CDR3 region is CASRPGTESYEQYF. The CDR3, as DNA: TGCGCCAGCAGGCCCGGGACAGAGTCCTACGAGCAGTACTTC.

The CDR3: CASSQTATGGETQYF. The CDR3 nucleotides read TGCGCCAGCAGCCAGACCGCAACCGGAGGAGAGACCCAGTACTTC. This rearrangement joins TRBV4-1 to TRBJ2-5; possible D gene TRBD2, 5 bases. The CDR3 spans 15 residues. The V and J ends lost 3 bases and 4 bases respectively, with 15 bases between them. Per germline, CDR1 MGHRA and CDR2 YSYEKL.

The chain is built from TRBV10-3 and TRBJ1-5; 7 nucleotides agree with TRBD1. The germline gives CDR1 ENHRY, CDR2 SYGVKD. The trim removed 3 bases at V and 5 bases at J, leaving 10 bases unmatched. The CDR3 runs 16 residues. This CDR3 reads CAISDFPDQGDQPQHF. CDR3 in DNA: TGTGCCATCAGTGATTTCCCGGACCAGGGGGATCAGCCCCAGCATTTT.

The chain couples TRBV5-6 to TRBJ1-4; D is unclear. Trimming cost V 2 bases and J 0 bases, with 11 bases left between them. Germline V gene lookup returns CDR1 SGHDT and CDR2 YYEEEE. CDR3 size: 16 residues. The CDR3, as DNA: TGTGCCAGCAGCTTCCGCGGCTATGCAACTAATGAAAAACTGTTTTTT. This sequence encodes CASSFRGYATNEKLFF.